These 32 T cell receptor beta chains came from one sample sequenced in a study of blood T cell repertoires in COVID-19. The protocol was immunoSEQ multiplex PCR, while the TCRdb copy is restricted to in-frame clones and leaves out a portion. This repertoire shows 180,000 or so clones, approximately 89% found once; its top ten account for roughly 8.2%. The sequenced sample was peripheral blood. The receptor source for this set is a woman aged 60 to 75 with acute or convalescent COVID-19.

V and J are TRBV6-5 and TRBJ2-1, with 9 bases matching TRBD1. Germline V gives CDR1 MNHEY, CDR2 SVGAGI. The CDR3 extends over 15 amino acids. The V and J ends lost 6 bases and 9 bases, in that order; junction bases with no gene match: 12. CDR3 amino acids: CASSRDRGVLGEQFF. CDR3 nucleotides: TGTGCCAGCAGCCGTGACAGGGGGGTTTTAGGTGAGCAGTTCTTC.

The genes are TRBV6-2 or TRBV6-3 and TRBJ2-5; D is perhaps TRBD2 (6 bases). The CDR3 has 13 residues. CDR1 is MNHEY, CDR2 SVGEGT, per germline. V lost 2 bases and J lost 5, with 9 bases in between. In nucleotides, the CDR3 is TGTGCCAGCAGTTACGGAGGGGCGGAGACCCAGTACTTC. The encoded protein is CASSYGGAETQYF.

This clone appeared once. This chain links TRBV6-2 or TRBV6-3 with TRBJ2-1; D is perhaps TRBD2 (6 bases). The CDR3 is made up of 15 amino acids. Germline V lookup: CDR1 MNHEY, CDR2 SVGEGT. Trimming stripped 5 bases from V and 6 bases from J, with 17 bases between. The CDR3 DNA is TGTGCCAGCAGTCCCAGCGGACTACGGGCCAATGAGCAGTTCTTC. Translation: CASSPSGLRANEQFF.

The chain has TRBV12-3 or TRBV12-4 and TRBJ1-2; 7 positions match TRBD1. The CDR3 consists of 13 residues. Trimming removed 6 bases from V and 2 bases from J; junction bases left unmatched: 3. This CDR3 reads CASSSTGNYGYTF. The CDR3 DNA is TGTGCCAGCAGCTCGACAGGGAACTATGGCTACACCTTC.

V and J are TRBV6-5 and TRBJ1-2; 7 bases agree with TRBD1. Trimming cost V 5 bases and J 2 bases; bases outside gene matches: 2. Germline V gene lookup returns CDR1 MNHEY and CDR2 SVGAGI. CDR3 length equals 13 residues. The CDR3 sequence is CASSPTGNYGYTF. CDR3 coding DNA: TGTGCCAGCAGTCCGACAGGGAACTATGGCTACACCTTC.

The chain links TRBV6-2 or TRBV6-3 to TRBJ2-7; D possibly corresponds to TRBD2 (5 bases). This CDR3 has 14 residues. CDR1 and CDR2 from the germline V gene are MNHEY and SVGEGT. V was trimmed by 2 bases and J by 2 bases, leaving 10 bases between them. The CDR3 loop reads CASSYGLRTYEQYF. For the CDR3, the DNA is TGTGCCAGCAGTTACGGACTTAGAACCTACGAGCAGTACTTC.

Concerning this clone itself: Different DNA sequences within this sample yield the same CDR3. This rearrangement joins TRBV18 to TRBJ2-7; a possible D gene is TRBD2 (6 bases). This CDR3 is built from 13 residues. Germline CDR1 is KGHSH and CDR2 is LQKENI. Trimming removed 2 bases from V and 1 base from J, with 6 bases in between. The CDR3 DNA sequence: TGTGCCAGCTCACCAGGGGGGTCCTACGAGCAGTACGTC. As protein: CASSPGGSYEQYV.

This clone has only a few counts. This chain connects TRBV2 to TRBJ1-2; TRBD1 agrees at 8 bases. CDR1 SNHLY and CDR2 FYNNEI come from the germline V gene. The CDR3 has 13 residues. The trim removed 6 bases at V and 7 bases at J, leaving 7 bases unmatched. Here the CDR3 reads CASRRDRGGGYTF. The CDR3 nucleotides are TGTGCCAGCAGAAGAGACAGGGGCGGTGGCTACACCTTC.

V usage is TRBV5-1 and J usage is TRBJ2-7; 8 bases align to TRBD2. Germline V gives CDR1 SGHRS, CDR2 YFSETQ. The CDR3 spans 13 residues. V was clipped by 5 bases and J by 4 bases; unmatched bases: 5. CDR3 residues: CASSGTSSYEQYF. CDR3 coding DNA: TGCGCCAGCAGTGGGACTAGTTCTTACGAGCAGTACTTC.

The chain is built from TRBV9 and TRBJ2-3; 10 bases match TRBD2. Germline V gene lookup returns CDR1 SGDLS and CDR2 YYNGEE. The CDR3 runs 15 residues. The ends lost 2 bases at V and 5 bases at J; junction bases unmatched: 5. DNA for the CDR3: TGTGCCAGCAGCGTCCTAGCGGGAGCGGGAGATACGCAGTATTTT. Translation: CASSVLAGAGDTQYF.

This CDR3 is CASSLFNQPQHF. CDR3 bases: TGTGCCAGCAGCCTATTCAATCAGCCCCAGCATTTT. This sequence joins TRBV7-9 and TRBJ1-5; D unclear. CDR1 is SEHNR and CDR2 is FQNEAQ in the germline V gene (reference sequence). Trimming removed 5 bases from V and 3 bases from J, with 5 bases in between. CDR3 size: 12 residues.

The chain carries TRBV21-1 and TRBJ2-3; the D call in the table, TRBD1, was not verified against the DNA. TRBV21-1 is a recognized pseudogene. The CDR3 runs 16 residues. The CDR3 sequence is CASSLRQVPSTDTQYF. DNA for the CDR3: TGTGCCAGCAGCCTTCGACAGGTTCCAAGCACAGATACGCAGTATTTT.

The CDR3 nucleotides are TGTGCCAGCAGCCTCACCCTCCCGGGAGACTATGGCTACACCTTC. Its translation is CASSLTLPGDYGYTF. V and J are TRBV11-2 and TRBJ1-2; D is uncertain. Germline V gives CDR1 SGHAT, CDR2 FQNNGV. V was cut by 5 bases and J by 3 bases, with 16 bases left in between. There are 15 residues in the CDR3.

The chain uses TRBV5-1 and TRBJ2-3, with 10 positions matching TRBD2. Germline V gene lookup returns CDR1 SGHRS and CDR2 YFSETQ. The V gene end was trimmed by 4 bases and the J gene end by 4 bases; junction bases not matched to a gene: 9. The CDR3 is 16 amino acids. The chain's CDR3 is CASSQVAGGQADTQYF. The CDR3 DNA reads as TGCGCCAGCAGCCAGGTAGCGGGAGGCCAGGCAGATACGCAGTATTTT.

The V and J genes are TRBV6-1 and TRBJ1-2, with TRBD1 identical over 8 bases. CDR1 and CDR2 from the germline V gene are MNHNS and SASEGT. Trimming removed 3 bases from V and 4 bases from J; junction bases left unmatched: 1. The CDR3 is 13 amino acids. CDR3 bases: TGTGCCAGCAGTGACAGGGGGCCCTATGGCTACACCTTC. Translating it yields CASSDRGPYGYTF.

This rearrangement joins TRBV18 to TRBJ1-6, with 7 bases fitting TRBD1. This CDR3 is built from 16 residues. J was trimmed by 7 bases and V by 6 bases; bases with no gene match: 12. From germline, CDR1 is KGHSH and CDR2 LQKENI. The chain's CDR3 is CASSPGQPSVNSPLHF. CDR3 coding DNA: TGTGCCAGCTCTCCGGGACAGCCCTCGGTCAATTCACCCCTCCACTTT. The whole variable domain, filled in from reference TRBV18 and TRBJ1-6, reads NAGVMQNPRHLVRRRGQEARLRCSPMKGHSHVYWYRQLPEEGLKFMVYLQKENIIDESGMPKERFSAEFPKEGPSILRIQQVVRGDSAAYFCASSPGQPSVNSPLHFGNGTRLTVT.

Concerning this clone: Different DNA sequences within this sample yield the same CDR3. The V call is TRBV4-1, the J call TRBJ2-3; possibly TRBD2 for D (5 bases). Trimming cost V 3 bases and J 2 bases, with 6 bases left between them. CDR3 length equals 13 residues. Germline V gene lookup returns CDR1 MGHRA and CDR2 YSYEKL. The CDR3 here is CASSQGDTDTQYF. The CDR3 nucleotides are TGCGCCAGCAGCCAGGGAGACACAGATACGCAGTATTTT.

The chain has TRBV5-4 and TRBJ2-5; perhaps TRBD2 as D (5 bases). Trimming removed 4 bases from V and 4 bases from J, with 20 bases in between. The CDR3 length is 16 residues. CDR1 and CDR2 (germline): SGHNT, YYREEE (reference sequence). This CDR3 is CASSQEQRRAGETQYF. Written as DNA, the CDR3 is TGTGCCAGCAGCCAAGAGCAGCGGAGAGCTGGAGAGACCCAGTACTTC.

J is TRBJ2-1 and V is TRBV20-1; 8 nucleotides agree with TRBD1. The CDR3 covers 18 residues. CDR1 is DFQATT, CDR2 SNEGSKA, per germline (reference sequence). Germline trimming cut 3 bases from V and 1 base from J; bases unmatched to any gene: 14. CDR3 sequence reads: CSASGQGAGVRSYNEQFF. The CDR3 DNA is TGCAGTGCTAGTGGGCAGGGGGCAGGAGTTAGGTCCTACAATGAGCAGTTCTTC.

This chain links TRBV27 with TRBJ2-3; no clear D gene. Germline-derived CDR1 and CDR2 are MNHEY and SMNVEV (reference sequence). The CDR3 contains 13 residues. The V and J ends lost 5 bases and 4 bases respectively, with 10 bases between them. The CDR3 loop is CASSPVSADTQYF. CDR3 coding DNA: TGTGCCAGCAGTCCAGTATCAGCAGATACGCAGTATTTT.

The chain links TRBV13 to TRBJ2-1; a possible D gene is TRBD2 (5 bases). Germline-derived CDR1 and CDR2 are PRHDT and FYEKMQ (reference sequence). The CDR3 runs to 14 residues. Trimming took 7 bases from V and 5 from J, leaving 15 bases between them. This chain's CDR3 is CASTGEGFHNEQFF. CDR3 DNA sequence: TGTGCCAGCACCGGCGAGGGATTTCACAATGAGCAGTTCTTC. Based on the CDR3 plus reference TRBV13 and TRBJ2-1, the full variable domain is AAGVIQSPRHLIKEKRETATLKCYPIPRHDTVYWYQQGPGQDPQFLISFYEKMQSDKGSIPDRFSAQQFSDYHSELNMSSLELGDSALYFCASTGEGFHNEQFFGPGTRLTVL.

The rearrangement uses TRBV19 and TRBJ1-5, with D hard to call. Germline V gene data show CDR1 as LNHDA and CDR2 as SQIVND (reference sequence). V dropped 4 bases and J dropped 4 bases, with 14 bases sitting between them. The CDR3 has 15 residues. The CDR3 protein is CASSSQVGRNQPQHF. CDR3 in DNA: TGTGCCAGTAGTAGCCAGGTCGGAAGGAATCAGCCCCAGCATTTT.

The CDR3 is CASRSRAPNQPQHF. Written as DNA, the CDR3 is TGTGCCAGCAGGTCCAGGGCGCCCAATCAGCCCCAGCATTTT. The V gene is TRBV2, the J gene TRBJ1-5; possibly TRBD1 for D (5 bases). Germline assignment: CDR1 SNHLY and CDR2 FYNNEI. Trimming shortened V by 6 bases and J by 3 bases, and 12 bases separated the two germline ends. The CDR3 consists of 14 residues.

The chain recombines TRBV19 with TRBJ2-3; 11 nucleotides agree with TRBD2. Germline CDR1 LNHDA, CDR2 SQIVND (reference sequence). This CDR3 region has 15 residues. The J segment lost 0 bases and the V segment lost 6 bases, leaving 2 bases of the junction unmatched. The CDR3 here is CASRRTSGSTDTQYF. DNA of the CDR3: TGTGCCAGTAGGCGGACTAGCGGGAGCACAGATACGCAGTATTTT.

The V call is TRBV19, the J call TRBJ1-5, with D possibly TRBD1 on 5 matching bases. The CDR3 extends over 17 amino acids. Germline CDR1 LNHDA, CDR2 SQIVND (reference sequence). V was shortened by 4 bases and J by 0 bases, with 16 bases between the two germline ends. As DNA, the CDR3 is TGTGCCAGTAGTAAGGGGCAGGCAGCGCCTAGCAATCAGCCCCAGCATTTT. This translates into CASSKGQAAPSNQPQHF.

The chain couples TRBV5-8 to TRBJ1-2; TRBD1 might be the D (6 bases). The CDR3 is made up of 15 amino acids. CDR1 and CDR2 (germline): SGHTS, YDEGEE. V was clipped by 4 bases and J by 2 bases, with 15 bases between them. The CDR3 sequence: CASSLQSGVNYGYTF. The CDR3 DNA reads as TGTGCCAGCAGCCTGCAATCAGGGGTCAACTATGGCTACACCTTC.

V usage is TRBV28 and J usage is TRBJ2-1, with 9 bases identical to TRBD2. This CDR3 contains 12 residues. V was clipped by 5 bases and J by 15 bases; unmatched bases: 8. The germline CDR1 and CDR2 sequences are MDHEN and SYDVKM. The DNA for the CDR3 is TGTGCCAGCAGTCTTCCGGGACTAGCCCCGTTCTTC. As protein: CASSLPGLAPFF.

The sample holds a few counts of this clone. The chain has TRBV27 and TRBJ2-1, with D perhaps TRBD2 (5 bases). The CDR3 length is 18 residues. V was clipped by 6 bases and J by 1 base, with 22 bases between them. Per germline, CDR1 MNHEY and CDR2 SMNVEV (reference sequence). CDR3 sequence (DNA): TGTGCCAGCAGCTATTTTGGGGTGGGAGAAACATCCTACAATGAGCAGTTCTTC. Translated: CASSYFGVGETSYNEQFF.

The chain couples TRBV15 to TRBJ1-5, with a possible D match to TRBD1 (5 bases). The CDR3 loop spans 14 amino acids. CDR1 and CDR2 (germline): LNHNV, YYDKDF (reference sequence). V lost 4 bases and J lost 7, with 14 bases in between. This CDR3 is CATSNPIGGQPQHF. DNA for the CDR3: TGTGCCACCAGCAACCCGATCGGGGGACAGCCCCAGCATTTT.

This chain connects TRBV6-5 to TRBJ2-5; 8 bases are a match to TRBD1. Trimming at V came to 1 base and at J to 2 bases, leaving 6 bases not matched to a gene. Germline loops: CDR1 MNHEY, CDR2 SVGAGI. The CDR3 consists of 16 residues. The CDR3 DNA follows: TGTGCCAGCAGTTACTTCGGACAGGGAAGTCAAGAGACCCAGTACTTC. Translating it yields CASSYFGQGSQETQYF.

The genes are TRBV19 and TRBJ2-7; D may be TRBD2 (5 bases). Trimming cost V 5 bases and J 1 base, with 15 bases left between them. CDR1 is LNHDA, CDR2 SQIVND, per germline (reference sequence). The CDR3 covers 15 residues. The CDR3, as DNA: TGTGCCAGTAGTGTGGGGTTTGGAGGTTCCTACGAGCAGTACGTC. Its protein is CASSVGFGGSYEQYV.

This clone was seen a few times. V is TRBV2 and J is TRBJ2-3; weak D call: TRBD1 (6 bases). Germline CDR1 reads SNHLY; CDR2 reads FYNNEI. Deletions cut 6 bases from V and 3 bases from J, with 13 bases between. The CDR3 contains 14 residues. The CDR3 sequence: CASSVQGGTDTQYF. The DNA of the CDR3 is TGTGCCAGCAGCGTACAGGGTGGAACAGATACGCAGTATTTT.